The entry below gives a single T cell receptor beta chain sequence along with its context. CDR1 MNHEY and CDR2 SVGAGI come from the germline V gene. J lost 0 bases, V lost 9 bases, and 6 bases had no gene match. The CDR3 is 14 residues long. This entry comes from a study of blood T cell repertoires in COVID-19. The wider study: Sites in the United States, Italy and Spain provided acute and convalescent COVID-19 samples.

In the original workflow: Using reference gene primer amplification, nucleated cell counts were estimated. Here immunoSEQ multiplex PCR was the method, and the copy in TCRdb shows in-frame clones only, minus some. The V and J calls and clone size come from that table; D and trimming were worked out from the DNA. The sample includes hundreds of thousands of clones, around 89% of them seen just once. The source of this sequence is a woman aged 25 to 39 with acute or convalescent COVID-19. Sequences were obtained from peripheral blood. V usage is TRBV6-5 and J usage is TRBJ2-5; 8 bases are shared with TRBD1. For the CDR3, the DNA is TGTGCCAGTTCACCGGACAGGGACCAAGAGACCCAGTACTTC. Translation: CASSPDRDQETQYF.